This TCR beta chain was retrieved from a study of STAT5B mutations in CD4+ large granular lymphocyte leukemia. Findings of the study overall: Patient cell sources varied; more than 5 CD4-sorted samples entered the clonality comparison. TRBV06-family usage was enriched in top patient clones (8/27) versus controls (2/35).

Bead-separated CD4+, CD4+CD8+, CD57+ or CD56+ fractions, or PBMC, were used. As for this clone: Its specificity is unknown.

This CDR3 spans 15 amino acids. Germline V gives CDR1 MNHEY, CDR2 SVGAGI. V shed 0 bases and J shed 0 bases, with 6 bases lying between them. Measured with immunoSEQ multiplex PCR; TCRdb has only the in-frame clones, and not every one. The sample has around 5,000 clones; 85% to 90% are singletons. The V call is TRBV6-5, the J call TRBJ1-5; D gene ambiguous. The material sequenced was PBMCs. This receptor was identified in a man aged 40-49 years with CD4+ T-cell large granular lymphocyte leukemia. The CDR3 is CASSYSAYSNQPQHF. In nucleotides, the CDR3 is TGTGCCAGCAGTTACTCAGCGTATAGCAATCAGCCCCAGCATTTT.